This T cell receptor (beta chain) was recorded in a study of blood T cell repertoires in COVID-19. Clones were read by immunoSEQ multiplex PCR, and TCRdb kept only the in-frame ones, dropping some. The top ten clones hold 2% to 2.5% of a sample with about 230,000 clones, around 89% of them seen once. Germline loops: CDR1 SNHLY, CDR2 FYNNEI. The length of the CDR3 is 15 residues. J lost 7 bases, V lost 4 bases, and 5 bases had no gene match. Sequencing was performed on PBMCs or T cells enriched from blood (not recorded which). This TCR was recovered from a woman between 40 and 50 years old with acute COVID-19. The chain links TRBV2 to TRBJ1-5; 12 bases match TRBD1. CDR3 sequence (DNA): TGTGCCAGCAGTGCTGGGACAGGGGGCGAACAGCCCCAGCATTTT. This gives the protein CASSAGTGGEQPQHF.